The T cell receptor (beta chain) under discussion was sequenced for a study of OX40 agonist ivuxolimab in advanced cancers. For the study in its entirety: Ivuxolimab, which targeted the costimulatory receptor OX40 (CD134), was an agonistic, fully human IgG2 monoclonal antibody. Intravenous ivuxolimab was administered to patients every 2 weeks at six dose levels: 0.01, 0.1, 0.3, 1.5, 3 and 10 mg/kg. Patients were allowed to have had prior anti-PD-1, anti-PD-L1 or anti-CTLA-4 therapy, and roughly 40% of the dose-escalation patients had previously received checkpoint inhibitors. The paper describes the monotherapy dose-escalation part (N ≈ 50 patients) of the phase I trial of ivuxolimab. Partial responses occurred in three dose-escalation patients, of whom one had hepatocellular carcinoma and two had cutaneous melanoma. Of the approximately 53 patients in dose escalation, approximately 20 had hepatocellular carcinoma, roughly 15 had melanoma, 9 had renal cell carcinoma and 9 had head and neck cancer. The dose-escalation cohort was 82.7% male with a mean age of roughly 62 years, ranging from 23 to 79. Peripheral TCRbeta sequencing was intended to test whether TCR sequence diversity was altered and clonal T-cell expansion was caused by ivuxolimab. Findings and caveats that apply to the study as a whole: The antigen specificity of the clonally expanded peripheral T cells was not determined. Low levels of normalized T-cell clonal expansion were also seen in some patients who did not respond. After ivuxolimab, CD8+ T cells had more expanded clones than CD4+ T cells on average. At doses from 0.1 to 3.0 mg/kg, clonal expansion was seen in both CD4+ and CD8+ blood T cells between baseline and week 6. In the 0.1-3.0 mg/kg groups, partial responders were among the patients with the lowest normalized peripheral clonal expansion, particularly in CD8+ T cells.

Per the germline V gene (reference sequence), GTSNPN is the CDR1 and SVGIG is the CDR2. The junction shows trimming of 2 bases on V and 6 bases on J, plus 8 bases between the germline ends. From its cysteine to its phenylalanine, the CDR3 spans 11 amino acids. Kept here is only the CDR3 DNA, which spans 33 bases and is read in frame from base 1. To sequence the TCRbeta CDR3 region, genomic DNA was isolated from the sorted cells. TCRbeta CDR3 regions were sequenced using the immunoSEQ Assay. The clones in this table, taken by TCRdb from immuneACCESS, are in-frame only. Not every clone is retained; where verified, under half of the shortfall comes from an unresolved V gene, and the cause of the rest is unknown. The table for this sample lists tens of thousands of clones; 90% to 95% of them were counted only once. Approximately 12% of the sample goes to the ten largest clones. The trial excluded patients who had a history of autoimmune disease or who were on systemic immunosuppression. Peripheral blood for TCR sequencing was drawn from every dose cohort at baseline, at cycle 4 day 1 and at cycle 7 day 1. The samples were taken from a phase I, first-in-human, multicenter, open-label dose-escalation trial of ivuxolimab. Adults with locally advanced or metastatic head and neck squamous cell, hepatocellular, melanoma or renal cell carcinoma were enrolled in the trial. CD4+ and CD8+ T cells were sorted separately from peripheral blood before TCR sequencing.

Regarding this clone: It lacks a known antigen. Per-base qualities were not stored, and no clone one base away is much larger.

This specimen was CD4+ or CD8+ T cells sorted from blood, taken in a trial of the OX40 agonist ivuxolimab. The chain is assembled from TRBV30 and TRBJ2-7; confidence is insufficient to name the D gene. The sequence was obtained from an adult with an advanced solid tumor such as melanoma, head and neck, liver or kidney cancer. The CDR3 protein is CAWSIASEQYF. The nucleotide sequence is TGTGCCTGGAGTATAGCTTCCGAGCAGTACTTC.